A selection of T cell receptor beta chains follows, all from one sample in a study of early T cells in non-severe SARS-CoV-2 infection. From the 5' RACE reads, TCRdb called clonotypes with MiXCR, one entry per CDR3 protein. The sample lists tens of thousands of distinct CDR3 sequences; 15% were seen once. The sample consisted of whole blood. Source of these receptors: an adult who was a healthcare worker with PCR-confirmed SARS-CoV-2 infection or an uninfected control (not recorded which). Both conserved end residues are part of each CDR3. D genes are given only for firm matches. Size tells how often a clone was seen (once, few, many) or the class of an expanded clone, and some rows leave it out.

>TRBJ2-3|TRBV6-2/TRBV6-3|few|.
TGTGCCAGCAGTTACCCCGGACGTTTCACAGATACGCAGTATTTT
CASSYPGRFTDTQYF
>TRBJ2-2|TRBV5-1|few|TRBD2
TGCGCCAGCAACGCCGGGACTAGCGGGAGTTCGGTCGGGGAGCTGTTTTTT
CASNAGTSGSSVGELFF
>TRBJ1-3|TRBV12-3/TRBV12-4|few|.
TGTGCCAGCAGTCCCGGGCTCGGAAACACCATATATTTT
CASSPGLGNTIYF
>TRBJ2-2|TRBV13|.|.
TGTGCCAGCAGCTTATCCGCCGGGGAGCTGTTTTTT
CASSLSAGELFF
>TRBJ2-5|TRBV29-1|.|TRBD2
TGCAGCGTCTTGGACTATAGCGGGATGTACCAAGAGACCCAGTACTTC
CSVLDYSGMYQETQYF
>TRBJ2-6|TRBV10-1|few|.
TGCGCCAGCAGCCGGGACACGTCTTCTGGGGCCAACGTCCTGACTTTC
CASSRDTSSGANVLTF
>TRBJ1-6|TRBV12-3/TRBV12-4|few|TRBD1
TGTGCCAGCAGGGGGACAGGGGGTTCACCCCTCCACTTT
CASRGTGGSPLHF
>TRBJ2-5|TRBV12-3/TRBV12-4|few|.
TGTGCCAGCAGGGGACAAGAGACCCAGTACTTC
CASRGQETQYF
>TRBJ2-1|TRBV12-3/TRBV12-4|few|.
TGTGCCAGCAGGTGGCGGCTCGGGTACAATGAGCAGTTCTTC
CASRWRLGYNEQFF
>TRBJ1-2|TRBV14|many|.
TGTGCCAGCAGCCAACGGATGGTCGACGGCTACACCTTC
CASSQRMVDGYTF
>TRBJ2-7|TRBV19|many|TRBD1
TGTGCCAGTAGTATCGACAGGGAGCCCTACGAGCAGTACTTC
CASSIDREPYEQYF
>TRBJ1-2|TRBV5-6|.|.
TGTGCCAGCAGCTTGTACAAAGGAACCTATGGCTACACCTTC
CASSLYKGTYGYTF
>TRBJ1-1|TRBV7-6|.|.
TGTGCCAGCAGCCCCAACTCTTACCAGAGAGCTTTCTTT
CASSPNSYQRAFF
>TRBJ2-1|TRBV29-1|.|TRBD2
TGCAGCGTTGGGGGTGGACTAGCGGGCAATGAGCAGTTCTTC
CSVGGGLAGNEQFF
>TRBJ2-1|TRBV20-1|few|.
TGCAGTGCTAGTACTCTAGCGTGGCGGAATGAGCAGTTCTTC
CSASTLAWRNEQFF
>TRBJ2-5|TRBV7-2|.|TRBD2
TGTGCCAGCAGGAGGGGACTAGCGCAAGAGACCCAGTACTTC
CASRRGLAQETQYF
>TRBJ2-4|TRBV7-2|few|.
TGTGCCAGCACCTTAAGTGTACTCGCCAAAAACATTCAGTACTTC
CASTLSVLAKNIQYF
>TRBJ1-6|TRBV7-9|few|.
TGTGCCAGCAGCTTACTGGGCAGGGACGGAGGTTCACCCCTCCACTTT
CASSLLGRDGGSPLHF
>TRBJ1-1|TRBV5-1|few|.
TGCGCCAGCAGCTTGGTGAACACTGAAGCTTTCTTT
CASSLVNTEAFF
>TRBJ2-7|TRBV4-1|few|TRBD2
TGCGCCAGCAGCCAAGATCATCTAGCGGGAGTATCGTCTCGATCGTACTTC
CASSQDHLAGVSSRSYF
>TRBJ2-2|TRBV7-9|.|TRBD2
TGTGCCAGCAGCTTAAGGACTAGCGGGAGGACCGGGGAGCTGTTTTTT
CASSLRTSGRTGELFF
>TRBJ1-2|TRBV20-1|.|.
TGCAGTGCTAGGCGGGAGGCAACTAACTATGGCTACACCTTC
CSARREATNYGYTF
>TRBJ2-7|TRBV4-3|.|TRBD1
TGCGCCAGCAGCCAAGAATGGGCAAGAGGGACAGGTTTCTACGAGCAGTACTTC
CASSQEWARGTGFYEQYF
>TRBJ1-3|TRBV28|.|.
TGTGCCAGCAGTTTGTCAGGGCTCGGAAACACCATATATTTT
CASSLSGLGNTIYF